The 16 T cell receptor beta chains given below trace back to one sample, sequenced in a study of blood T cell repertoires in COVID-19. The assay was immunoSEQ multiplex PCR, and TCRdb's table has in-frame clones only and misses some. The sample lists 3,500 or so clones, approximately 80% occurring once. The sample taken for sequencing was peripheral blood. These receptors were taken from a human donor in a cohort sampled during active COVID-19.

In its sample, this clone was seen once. The CDR3 sequence is CAWSVTGQGASGYTF. The CDR3 DNA follows: TGTGCCTGGAGTGTAACGGGACAGGGGGCCTCTGGCTACACCTTC. The rearrangement links TRBV30 to TRBJ1-2; TRBD1 matches at 12 bases. After removal of 0 bases from V and 7 bases from J, the junction contained 6 bases not matched to a gene. The germline gives CDR1 GTSNPN, CDR2 SVGIG (reference sequence). The CDR3 extends over 15 amino acids.

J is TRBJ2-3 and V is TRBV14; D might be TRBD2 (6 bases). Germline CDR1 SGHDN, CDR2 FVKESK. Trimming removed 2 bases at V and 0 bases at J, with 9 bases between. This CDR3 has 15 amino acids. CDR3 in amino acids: CASSQSSGSTDTQYF. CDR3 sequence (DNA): TGTGCCAGCAGCCAATCCAGCGGGAGCACAGATACGCAGTATTTT.

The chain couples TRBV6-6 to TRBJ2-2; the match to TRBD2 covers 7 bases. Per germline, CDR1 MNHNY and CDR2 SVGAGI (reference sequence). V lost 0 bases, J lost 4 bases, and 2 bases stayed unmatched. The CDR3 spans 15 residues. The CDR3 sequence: CASSYSGGATGELFF. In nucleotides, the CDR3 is TGTGCCAGCAGTTACTCGGGAGGGGCCACCGGGGAGCTGTTTTTT.

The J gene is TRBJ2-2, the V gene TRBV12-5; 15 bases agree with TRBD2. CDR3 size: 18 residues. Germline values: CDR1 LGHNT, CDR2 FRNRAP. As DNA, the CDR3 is TGTGCGGCAGCCCGGACTAGCGGGGGGGCTTTGGGAACCGGGGAGCTGTTTTTT. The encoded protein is CAAARTSGGALGTGELFF.

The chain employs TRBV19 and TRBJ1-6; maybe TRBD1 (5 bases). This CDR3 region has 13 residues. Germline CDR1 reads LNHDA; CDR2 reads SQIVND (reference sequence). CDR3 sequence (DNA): TGTGGCGCGGGACGTTTTGGGGAATCGGCCCTCCACTTT. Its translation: CGAGRFGESALHF.

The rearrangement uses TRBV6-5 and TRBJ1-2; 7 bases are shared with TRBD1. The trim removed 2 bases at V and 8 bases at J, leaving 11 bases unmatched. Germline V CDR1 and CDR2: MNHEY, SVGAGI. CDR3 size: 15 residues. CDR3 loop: CASSYPSAQGRGYTF. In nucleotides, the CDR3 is TGTGCCAGCAGTTACCCAAGCGCACAGGGGCGCGGCTACACCTTC.

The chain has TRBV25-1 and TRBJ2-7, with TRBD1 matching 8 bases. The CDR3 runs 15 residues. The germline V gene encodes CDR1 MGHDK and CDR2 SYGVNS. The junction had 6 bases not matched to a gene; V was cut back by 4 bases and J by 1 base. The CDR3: CASSGWDRPSYEQYF. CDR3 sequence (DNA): TGTGCCAGCAGTGGCTGGGACAGGCCTTCCTACGAGCAGTACTTC.

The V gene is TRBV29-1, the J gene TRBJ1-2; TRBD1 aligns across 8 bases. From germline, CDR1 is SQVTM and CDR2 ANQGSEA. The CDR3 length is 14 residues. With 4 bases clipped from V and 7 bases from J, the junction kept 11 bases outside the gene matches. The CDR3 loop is CSVAWQGAQVGYTF. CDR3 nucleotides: TGCAGCGTTGCGTGGCAGGGGGCGCAGGTTGGCTACACCTTC.

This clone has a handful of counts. CDR3 protein: CASRPAGGFYGYTF. In DNA, the CDR3 is TGTGCCAGCAGACCGGCGGGGGGCTTCTATGGCTACACCTTC. This sequence joins TRBV3-1 (or the pseudogene TRBV3-2) and TRBJ1-2; maybe TRBD1 (6 bases). The CDR3 has 14 residues. The germline V and J ends were trimmed by 6 bases and 4 bases, with 15 bases remaining between them. Germline V lookup: CDR1 LGHDT, CDR2 YNNKEL (reference sequence).

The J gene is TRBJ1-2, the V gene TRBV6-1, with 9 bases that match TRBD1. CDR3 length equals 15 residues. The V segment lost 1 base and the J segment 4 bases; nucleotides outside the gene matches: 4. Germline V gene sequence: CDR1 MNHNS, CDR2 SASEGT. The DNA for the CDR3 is TGTGCCAGCAGTGAAGTTGGGACAGGGATCTATGGCTACACCTTC. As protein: CASSEVGTGIYGYTF.

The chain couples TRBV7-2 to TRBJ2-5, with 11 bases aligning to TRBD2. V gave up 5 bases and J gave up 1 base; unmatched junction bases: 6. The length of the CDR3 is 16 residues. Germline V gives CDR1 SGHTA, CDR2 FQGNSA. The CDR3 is CASSLIAGGPQETQYF. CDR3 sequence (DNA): TGTGCCAGCAGCCTGATAGCGGGGGGGCCCCAAGAGACCCAGTACTTC.

CDR3 region: CATSPGTTPQPQHF. In DNA form, the CDR3 reads TGTGCCACCAGTCCGGGGACAACCCCTCAGCCCCAGCATTTT. The chain carries TRBV24-1 and TRBJ1-5; D possibly corresponds to TRBD1 (6 bases). The CDR3 consists of 14 residues. Germline assignment: CDR1 KGHDR and CDR2 SFDVKD. The V gene lost 6 bases and the J gene lost 6 bases, with 14 bases spanning the gap.

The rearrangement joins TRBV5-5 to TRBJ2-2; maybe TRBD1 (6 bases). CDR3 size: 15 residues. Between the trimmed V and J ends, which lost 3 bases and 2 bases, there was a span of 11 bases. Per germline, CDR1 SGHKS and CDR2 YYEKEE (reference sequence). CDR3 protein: CASSYQQGNTGELFF. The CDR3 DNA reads TGTGCCAGCAGCTACCAACAGGGTAACACCGGGGAGCTGTTTTTT.

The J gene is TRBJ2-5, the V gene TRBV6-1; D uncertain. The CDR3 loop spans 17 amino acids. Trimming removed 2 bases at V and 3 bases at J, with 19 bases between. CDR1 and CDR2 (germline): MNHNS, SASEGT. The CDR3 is CASSEFGRGSIKETQYF. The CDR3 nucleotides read TGTGCCAGCAGTGAATTTGGTCGTGGCTCGATAAAAGAGACCCAGTACTTC.

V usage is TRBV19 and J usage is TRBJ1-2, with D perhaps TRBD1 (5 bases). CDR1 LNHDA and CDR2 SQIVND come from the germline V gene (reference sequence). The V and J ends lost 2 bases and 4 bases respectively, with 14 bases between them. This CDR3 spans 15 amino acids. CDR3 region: CASSISGGAVYGYTF. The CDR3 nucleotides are TGTGCCAGTAGTATATCCGGGGGAGCGGTCTATGGCTACACCTTC.

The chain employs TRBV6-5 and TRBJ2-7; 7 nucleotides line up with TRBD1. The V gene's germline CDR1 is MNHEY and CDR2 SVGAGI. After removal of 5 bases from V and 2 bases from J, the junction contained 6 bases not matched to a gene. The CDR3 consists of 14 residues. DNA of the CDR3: TGTGCCAGCAGTAAGCGGACAGGACCCTACGAGCAGTACTTC. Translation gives CASSKRTGPYEQYF.